The rows below give T cell receptor beta chains drawn from one sample of a study of metastatic and nonmetastatic thyroid tumors. MiXCR reprocessed the PCR reads for TCRdb. The top ten hold about 21% of the sample, which has roughly 12,000 clones, around 30% seen once. Sequences were obtained from adjacent normal tissue. These receptor sequences come from a male donor with papillary thyroid cancer or a benign thyroid nodule (not recorded which). Some clones in this sample may be carry-over from other donors' samples. Both conserved end residues are part of each CDR3. A D gene is named only where the DNA matches it firmly. Only part of the rows carry a size: once, few, many, or a class if the clone is expanded.

V gene: TRBV28; D gene: TRBD2; clone size: .; J gene: TRBJ2-7; CDR3 DNA: TGTGCCAGCAGTCTAACGAGCGGGAGGCTTCTCTACGAGCAGTACTTC; CDR3 protein: CASSLTSGRLLYEQYF
V gene: TRBV7-3; D gene: TRBD1; clone size: once; J gene: TRBJ1-2; CDR3 DNA: TGTGCCAGCAGCTCCGACAGGGCTGGGGGCTACACCTTC; CDR3 protein: CASSSDRAGGYTF
V gene: TRBV4-1; D gene: .; clone size: .; J gene: TRBJ1-4; CDR3 DNA: TGCGCCAGCGGAAATCCGACAGGAGGAAACGAAAAACTGTTTTTT; CDR3 protein: CASGNPTGGNEKLFF
V gene: TRBV19; D gene: .; clone size: .; J gene: TRBJ1-2; CDR3 DNA: TGTGCCAGTAGTATAGTATATGGGGGCGCAGGTTATGGCTACACCTTC; CDR3 protein: CASSIVYGGAGYGYTF
V gene: TRBV6-1; D gene: .; clone size: few; J gene: TRBJ1-3; CDR3 DNA: TGTGCCAGCAAAAAGAAGTCCGGAAATGGAAACACCATATATTTT; CDR3 protein: CASKKKSGNGNTIYF
V gene: TRBV11-2; D gene: .; clone size: .; J gene: TRBJ1-2; CDR3 DNA: TGTGCCAGCAGCTCATGGGAACGGGATGGCTACACCTTC; CDR3 protein: CASSSWERDGYTF
V gene: TRBV30; D gene: .; clone size: medium-sized; J gene: TRBJ2-1; CDR3 DNA: TGTGCCTGGAGTGCACTTGACTCAACTAGTATCAATGAGCAGTTCTTC; CDR3 protein: CAWSALDSTSINEQFF
V gene: TRBV9; D gene: .; clone size: .; J gene: TRBJ1-2; CDR3 DNA: TGTGCCAGCAGCGTAGACGGGTACTATGGCTACACCTTC; CDR3 protein: CASSVDGYYGYTF
V gene: TRBV7-8; D gene: .; clone size: medium-sized; J gene: TRBJ2-7; CDR3 DNA: TGTGCCAGCAGCACTGCAGGGTTCACCTACGAGCAGTACTTC; CDR3 protein: CASSTAGFTYEQYF
V gene: TRBV27; D gene: .; clone size: .; J gene: TRBJ1-3; CDR3 DNA: TGTGCCAGCAGCACCCCCGGACAGAGAAGTCCTTCTGGAAACACCATATATTTT; CDR3 protein: CASSTPGQRSPSGNTIYF
V gene: TRBV20-1; D gene: .; clone size: .; J gene: TRBJ1-4; CDR3 DNA: TGCAGTGCTAGGGAGACTTCAACTAATGAAAAACTGTTTTTT; CDR3 protein: CSARETSTNEKLFF
V gene: TRBV20-1; D gene: .; clone size: medium-sized; J gene: TRBJ1-2; CDR3 DNA: TGCAGTGCTCACCGGGACCAGATCCAGAAGGGCTACACCTTC; CDR3 protein: CSAHRDQIQKGYTF
V gene: TRBV6-5; D gene: TRBD2; clone size: few; J gene: TRBJ2-7; CDR3 DNA: TGTGCCAGCAGTTATCTCACCGGCGGGAGCTCCTACGAGCAGTACTTC; CDR3 protein: CASSYLTGGSSYEQYF
V gene: TRBV20-1; D gene: .; clone size: few; J gene: TRBJ2-1; CDR3 DNA: TGCAGTGCTACTGGCGGGATTGGCCTTCTCAATGAGCAGTTCTTC; CDR3 protein: CSATGGIGLLNEQFF
V gene: TRBV6-1; D gene: .; clone size: .; J gene: TRBJ2-6; CDR3 DNA: TGTGCCAGCAGTGGGGGATCTGGGGCCAACGTCCTGACTTTC; CDR3 protein: CASSGGSGANVLTF
V gene: TRBV20-1; D gene: TRBD2; clone size: .; J gene: TRBJ2-1; CDR3 DNA: TGCAGTGCCGTTGGGGATAGCGGGAGGTTATCCTACAATGAGCAGTTCTTC; CDR3 protein: CSAVGDSGRLSYNEQFF
V gene: TRBV28; D gene: TRBD1; clone size: .; J gene: TRBJ1-5; CDR3 DNA: TGTGCCAGCAGTTACGGGACAGGGAACCAGCCCCAGCATTTT; CDR3 protein: CASSYGTGNQPQHF
V gene: TRBV28; D gene: .; clone size: large; J gene: TRBJ1-2; CDR3 DNA: TGTGCCAGCAGTTCGAAGGGGGGGAGGTTTTATGGCTACACCTTC; CDR3 protein: CASSSKGGRFYGYTF
V gene: TRBV2; D gene: TRBD2; clone size: .; J gene: TRBJ2-2; CDR3 DNA: TGTGCCAGCCTCGAGGAGACTAGCGGGAAACTTCGCGTCACCGGGGAGCTGTTTTTT; CDR3 protein: CASLEETSGKLRVTGELFF
V gene: TRBV7-2; D gene: .; clone size: few; J gene: TRBJ2-1; CDR3 DNA: TGTGCCAGCAGCTTAGCGGGAGACAGCGACAATGAGCAGTTCTTC; CDR3 protein: CASSLAGDSDNEQFF
V gene: TRBV20-1; D gene: TRBD2; clone size: many; J gene: TRBJ2-5; CDR3 DNA: TGCAGTGCTCCCGGGACTAGCGTAGGCCAAGAGACCCAGTACTTC; CDR3 protein: CSAPGTSVGQETQYF
V gene: TRBV12-3/TRBV12-4; D gene: .; clone size: few; J gene: TRBJ1-2; CDR3 DNA: TGTGCCAGCAGTTTGGGGGGGGCAGGTTGCTACACCTTC; CDR3 protein: CASSLGGAGCYTF
V gene: TRBV19; D gene: .; clone size: many; J gene: TRBJ1-4; CDR3 DNA: TGTGCCAGTAGTCCCCCCGGGTTTACTGAAAAACTGTTTTTT; CDR3 protein: CASSPPGFTEKLFF
V gene: TRBV3-1; D gene: .; clone size: many; J gene: TRBJ1-2; CDR3 DNA: TGTGCCAGCAGCCCCCTCACAGGGATGGACTATGGCTACACCTTC; CDR3 protein: CASSPLTGMDYGYTF
V gene: TRBV28; D gene: .; clone size: few; J gene: TRBJ1-2; CDR3 DNA: TGTGCCAGCTTCGACACACGAAGGGGAGGTGGCTACACCTTC; CDR3 protein: CASFDTRRGGGYTF
V gene: TRBV12-3/TRBV12-4; D gene: .; clone size: many; J gene: TRBJ1-5; CDR3 DNA: TGTGCCAGCAGTTTAGGGGCTAGCAATCAGCCCCAGCATTTT; CDR3 protein: CASSLGASNQPQHF
V gene: TRBV20-1; D gene: .; clone size: few; J gene: TRBJ1-6; CDR3 DNA: TGCAGTGCTAGAGATCTGGTCGGCACCGGTCCGAATTCACCCCTCCACTTT; CDR3 protein: CSARDLVGTGPNSPLHF